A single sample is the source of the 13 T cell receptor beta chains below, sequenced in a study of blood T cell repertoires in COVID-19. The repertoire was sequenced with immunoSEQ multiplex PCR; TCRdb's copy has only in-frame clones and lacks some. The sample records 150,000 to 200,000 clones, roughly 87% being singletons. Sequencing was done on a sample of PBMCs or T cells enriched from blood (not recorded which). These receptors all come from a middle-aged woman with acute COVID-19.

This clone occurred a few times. Here the CDR3 reads CASSQWAGTSGRNEQFF. The CDR3, as DNA: TGTGCCAGCAGTCAATGGGCAGGGACTAGCGGGAGAAATGAGCAGTTCTTC. V is TRBV14 and J is TRBJ2-1; TRBD2 agrees at 14 bases. The CDR3 sequence is 17 residues long. CDR1 is SGHDN and CDR2 is FVKESK in the germline V gene. After removal of 6 bases from V and 7 bases from J, the junction contained 11 bases not matched to a gene.

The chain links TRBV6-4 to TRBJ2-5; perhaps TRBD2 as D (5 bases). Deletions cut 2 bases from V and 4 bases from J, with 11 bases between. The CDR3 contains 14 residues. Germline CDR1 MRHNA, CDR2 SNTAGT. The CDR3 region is CASSDRLAGETQYF. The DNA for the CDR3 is TGTGCCAGCAGTGACAGGCTAGCCGGAGAGACCCAGTACTTC.

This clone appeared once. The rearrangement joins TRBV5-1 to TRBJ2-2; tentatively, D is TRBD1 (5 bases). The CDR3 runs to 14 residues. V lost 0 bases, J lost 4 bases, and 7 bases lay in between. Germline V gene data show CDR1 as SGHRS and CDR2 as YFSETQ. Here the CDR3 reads CASSLGQLTGELFF. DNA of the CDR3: TGCGCCAGCAGCTTGGGACAGCTCACCGGGGAGCTGTTTTTT.

The CDR3 protein is CAISDWTESSYNEQFF. The CDR3 bases are TGTGCCATCAGTGACTGGACAGAGAGCTCCTACAATGAGCAGTTCTTC. V gene TRBV10-3 combines with J gene TRBJ2-1; D possibly corresponds to TRBD1 (6 bases). Germline CDR1 and CDR2: ENHRY and SYGVKD. V was shortened by 3 bases and J by 0 bases, with 12 bases between the two germline ends. There are 16 residues in the CDR3.

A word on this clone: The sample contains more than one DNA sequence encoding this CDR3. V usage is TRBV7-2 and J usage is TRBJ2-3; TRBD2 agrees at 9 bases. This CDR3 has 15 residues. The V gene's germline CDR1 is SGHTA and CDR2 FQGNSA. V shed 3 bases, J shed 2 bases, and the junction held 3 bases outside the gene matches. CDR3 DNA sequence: TGTGCCAGCAGCTTTAGCGGGGGCCCCACAGATACGCAGTATTTT. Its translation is CASSFSGGPTDTQYF.

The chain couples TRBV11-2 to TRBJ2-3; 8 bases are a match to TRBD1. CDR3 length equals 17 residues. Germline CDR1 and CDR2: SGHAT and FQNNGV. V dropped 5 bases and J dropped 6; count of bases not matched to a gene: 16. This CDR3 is CASSPYVRTGMVDTQYF. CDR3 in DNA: TGTGCCAGCAGCCCCTATGTTAGGACAGGGATGGTTGATACGCAGTATTTT.

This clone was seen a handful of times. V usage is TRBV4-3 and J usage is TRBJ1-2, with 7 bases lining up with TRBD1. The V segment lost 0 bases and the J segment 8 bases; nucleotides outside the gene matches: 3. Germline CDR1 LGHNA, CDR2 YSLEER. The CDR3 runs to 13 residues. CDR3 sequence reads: CASSQDAGGGYTF. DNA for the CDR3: TGCGCCAGCAGCCAAGATGCAGGGGGAGGCTACACCTTC.

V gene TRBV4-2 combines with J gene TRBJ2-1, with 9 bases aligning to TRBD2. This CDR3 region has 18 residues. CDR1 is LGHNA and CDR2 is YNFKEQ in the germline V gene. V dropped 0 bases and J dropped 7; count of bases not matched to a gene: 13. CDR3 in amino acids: CASSQDPGGGVGGNEQFF. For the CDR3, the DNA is TGTGCCAGCAGCCAAGATCCTGGCGGGGGGGTTGGTGGGAATGAGCAGTTCTTC.

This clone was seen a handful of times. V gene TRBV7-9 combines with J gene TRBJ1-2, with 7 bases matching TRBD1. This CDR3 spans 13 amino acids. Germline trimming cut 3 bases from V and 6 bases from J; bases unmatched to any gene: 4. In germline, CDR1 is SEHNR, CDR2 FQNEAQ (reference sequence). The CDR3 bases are TGTGCCAGCAGCTTGCGACAGGGAGATGGCTACACCTTC. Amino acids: CASSLRQGDGYTF.

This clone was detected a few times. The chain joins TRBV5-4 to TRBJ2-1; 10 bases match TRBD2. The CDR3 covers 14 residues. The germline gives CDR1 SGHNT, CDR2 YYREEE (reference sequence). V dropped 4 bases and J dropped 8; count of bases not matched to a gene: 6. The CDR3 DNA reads TGTGCCAGCAGCACCAGCGGGGGGGGCGATGAGCAGTTCTTC. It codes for CASSTSGGGDEQFF.

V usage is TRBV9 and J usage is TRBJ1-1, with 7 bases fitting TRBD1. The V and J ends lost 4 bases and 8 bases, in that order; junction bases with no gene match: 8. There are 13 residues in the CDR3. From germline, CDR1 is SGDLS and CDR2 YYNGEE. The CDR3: CASSLTGAGEAFF. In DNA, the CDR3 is TGTGCCAGCAGCTTAACAGGGGCAGGCGAAGCTTTCTTT. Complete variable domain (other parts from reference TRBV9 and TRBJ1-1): DSGVTQTPKHLITATGQRVTLRCSPRSGDLSVYWYQQSLDQGLQFLIQYYNGEERAKGNILERFSAQQFPDLHSELNLSSLELGDSALYFCASSLTGAGEAFFGQGTRLTVV.

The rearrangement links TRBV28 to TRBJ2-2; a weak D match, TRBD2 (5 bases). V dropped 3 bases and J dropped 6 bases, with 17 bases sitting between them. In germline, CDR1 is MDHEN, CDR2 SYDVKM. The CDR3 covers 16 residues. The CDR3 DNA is TGTGCCAGCAGTTTCTTCGGGGTCGGGGTGGCCGGGGAGCTGTTTTTT. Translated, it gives CASSFFGVGVAGELFF.

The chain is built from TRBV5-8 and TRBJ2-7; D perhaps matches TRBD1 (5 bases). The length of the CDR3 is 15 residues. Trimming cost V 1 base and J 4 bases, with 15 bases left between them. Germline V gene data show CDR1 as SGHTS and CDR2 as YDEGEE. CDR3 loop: CASSLIPGLRYEQYF. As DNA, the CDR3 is TGTGCCAGCAGCTTGATCCCAGGGCTCCGATACGAGCAGTACTTC.